This TCR beta chain was retrieved from a study of PD-L1 blockade in urothelial cancer. As for time point: peripheral blood 6 weeks after treatment start. The CDR3 consists of 13 residues. Germline loops: CDR1 ENHRY, CDR2 SYGVKD. V was pared by 4 bases and J by 7 bases, with 3 bases of the junction left unmatched. Measured with immunoSEQ multiplex PCR; TCRdb has only the in-frame clones, and not every one. The table lists nearly 50,000 clones, approximately 78% of them singletons, with 8.8% in the top ten. The sequence was collected from an older man with urothelial cancer. The rearrangement uses TRBV10-3 and TRBJ2-2; 7 bases are shared with TRBD1. Sequences were derived from PBMCs, sampled around atezolizumab (anti-PD-L1) treatment. The CDR3 bases are TGTGCCATCAGTGCGACAGGGTTCGGGGAGCTGTTTTTT. This encodes CAISATGFGELFF.